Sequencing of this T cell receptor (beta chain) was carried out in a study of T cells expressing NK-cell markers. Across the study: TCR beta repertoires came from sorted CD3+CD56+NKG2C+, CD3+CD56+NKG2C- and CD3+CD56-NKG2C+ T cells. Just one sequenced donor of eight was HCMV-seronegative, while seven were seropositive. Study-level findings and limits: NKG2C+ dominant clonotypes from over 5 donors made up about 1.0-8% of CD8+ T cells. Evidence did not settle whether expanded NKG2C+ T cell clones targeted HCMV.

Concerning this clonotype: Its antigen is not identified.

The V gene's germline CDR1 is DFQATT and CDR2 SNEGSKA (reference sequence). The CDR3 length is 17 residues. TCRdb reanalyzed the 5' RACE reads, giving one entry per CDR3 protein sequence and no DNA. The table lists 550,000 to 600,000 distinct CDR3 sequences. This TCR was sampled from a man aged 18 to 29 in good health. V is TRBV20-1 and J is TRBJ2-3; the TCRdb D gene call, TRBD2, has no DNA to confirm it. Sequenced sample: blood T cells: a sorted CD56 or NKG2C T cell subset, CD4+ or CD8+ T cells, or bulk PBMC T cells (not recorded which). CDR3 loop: CSARRTSGSLSTDTQYF.